These T cell receptor beta chains were read from a single sample in a study of OX40 agonist ivuxolimab in advanced cancers. Assay used: immunoSEQ multiplex PCR; TCRdb lists only in-frame clones, some missing. Of fewer than 90,000 clones listed, 75% to 90% were seen once; the top ten hold over 0.35%. Sequenced here: CD4+ or CD8+ T cells sorted from blood, sampled in a trial of the OX40 agonist ivuxolimab. Receptors were obtained from an adult with an advanced solid tumor such as melanoma, head and neck, liver or kidney cancer. Each CDR3 is given without its conserved first and last residue. Each record gives: J gene, V gene, CDR3 length, CDR3 protein.

j_gene: TRBJ1-3
v_gene: TRBV29-1
len: 14
CDR3aa: SVGGGPGSTGNTIY

j_gene: TRBJ1-4
v_gene: TRBV9
len: 14
CDR3aa: ASSPAIGQGYEKLF

j_gene: TRBJ1-1
v_gene: TRBV11-2
len: 13
CDR3aa: ASSLGGWWNTEAF

j_gene: TRBJ2-1
v_gene: TRBV2
len: 14
CDR3aa: ASSEELAGGNNEQF

j_gene: TRBJ1-1
v_gene: TRBV7-6
len: 13
CDR3aa: ASSLETGGRTEAF

j_gene: TRBJ1-1
v_gene: TRBV6-5
len: 14
CDR3aa: ASSYEGTGRNTEAF

j_gene: TRBJ2-2
v_gene: TRBV5-1
len: 15
CDR3aa: ASSLRVGGTSSRELF

j_gene: TRBJ2-1
v_gene: TRBV5-1
len: 12
CDR3aa: ASSPGLAGNEQF

j_gene: TRBJ2-7
v_gene: TRBV27
len: 12
CDR3aa: ASSPTDRVSEQY

j_gene: TRBJ1-1
v_gene: TRBV10-1
len: 11
CDR3aa: ASSAGGDTEAF

j_gene: TRBJ2-7
v_gene: TRBV19
len: 12
CDR3aa: ASSPPTSPYEQY

j_gene: TRBJ1-2
v_gene: TRBV30
len: 14
CDR3aa: AWSVPQGAGGYGYT

j_gene: TRBJ2-5
v_gene: TRBV18
len: 13
CDR3aa: ASSPRGQVKETQY

j_gene: TRBJ1-2
v_gene: TRBV2
len: 13
CDR3aa: ASDVLGRSDYGYT

j_gene: TRBJ2-3
v_gene: TRBV12-5
len: 14
CDR3aa: ASGLDPGTSGRAGY